Below are 5 T cell receptor beta chains sequenced from a single sample in a study of shared clonotypes between healthy human individuals. Some clones are missing from TCRdb's copy, which holds only in-frame ones; the method was immunoSEQ multiplex PCR. The sample lists roughly 2,300,000 clones, just under 95% occurring once. The source material was naive CD4+ T cells from PBMCs. Subset: CD45RA+ positively selected. All receptors derive from a man aged 18 to 30 in good health. Some clones in this sample may be carry-over from other donors' samples.

As concerns this clone: At the DNA level, this CDR3 is encoded by other sequences in the same sample as well. This chain links TRBV6-1 with TRBJ1-5, with a weak D call TRBD1 (6 bases). From germline, CDR1 is MNHNS and CDR2 SASEGT. The germline V and J ends were trimmed by 3 bases and 2 bases, with 8 bases remaining between them. This CDR3 comprises 14 residues. The DNA of the CDR3 is TGTGCCAGCAGTGAGGGGGCGGGCAATCAGCCCCAGCATTTT. Protein sequence: CASSEGAGNQPQHF.

This clone was counted once. The J gene is TRBJ2-5, the V gene TRBV30; 7 bases align to TRBD2. V trimming: 0 bases; J trimming: 2 bases; junction bases outside the gene matches: 12. The CDR3 spans 17 residues. Per germline, CDR1 GTSNPN and CDR2 SVGIG (reference sequence). The CDR3 is CAWSVRGSFGGQETQYF. The CDR3 region has the DNA TGTGCCTGGAGTGTACGTGGTTCCTTCGGGGGGCAAGAGACCCAGTACTTC.

CDR3 in amino acids: CASSEARTGVLSLGAGELFF. The CDR3 nucleotides are TGTGCCAGCAGTGAAGCGAGGACAGGGGTCCTTTCGCTGGGAGCCGGGGAGCTGTTTTTT. The genes are TRBV2 and TRBJ2-2; TRBD1 matches at 9 bases. After removal of 0 bases from V and 6 bases from J, the junction contained 17 bases not matched to a gene. The CDR3 sequence is 20 residues long. The germline V gene has CDR1 SNHLY and CDR2 FYNNEI.

The chain carries TRBV9 and TRBJ1-2, with TRBD1 matching 8 bases. V dropped 4 bases and J dropped 4; count of bases not matched to a gene: 9. CDR1 SGDLS and CDR2 YYNGEE come from the germline V gene. CDR3 length: 15 amino acids. The chain's CDR3 is CASSPGQEHSYGYTF. Here the CDR3 DNA reads TGTGCCAGCAGCCCGGGACAGGAACACTCCTATGGCTACACCTTC.

The chain is built from TRBV5-1 and TRBJ2-5; D remains unclear. Near its end, the DNA agrees better with TRBJ2-7, so the J call may be wrong. Germline V lookup: CDR1 SGHRS, CDR2 YFSETQ. The CDR3 is 13 amino acids. The chain's CDR3 is CASSLTPNYEQYF. The DNA for the CDR3 is TGCGCCAGCAGCTTAACACCTAACTACGAGCAGTACTTC.